The clone carrying this T cell receptor beta chain was seen a handful of times. Its specificity is not known. This CDR3 region has 12 residues. V lost 5 bases and J lost 0, with 3 bases in between. Germline V gene lookup returns CDR1 SGHNT and CDR2 YENEEA. The entirety of the isolated RNA underwent reverse transcription, so expressed TCRB transcripts were sequenced. TCRdb's table, derived via immunoSEQ multiplex PCR, lists solely in-frame clones and lacks some. The sample has 360,000 or so clones, 15% to 20% seen once. This sample is part of a study of beta chain features in type 1 diabetes. Study results and caveats: At VDJ recombination sites, type 1 diabetes patients had fewer insertions and more deleted nucleotides.

The chain is built from TRBV11-3 and TRBJ2-3; no clear D gene. Sequences were obtained from naive CD4+ T cells from blood. This receptor was identified in a woman in her late teens or twenties in good health. The CDR3 is CASSPSTDTQYF. In DNA form, the CDR3 reads TGTGCCAGCAGCCCAAGCACAGATACGCAGTATTTT.